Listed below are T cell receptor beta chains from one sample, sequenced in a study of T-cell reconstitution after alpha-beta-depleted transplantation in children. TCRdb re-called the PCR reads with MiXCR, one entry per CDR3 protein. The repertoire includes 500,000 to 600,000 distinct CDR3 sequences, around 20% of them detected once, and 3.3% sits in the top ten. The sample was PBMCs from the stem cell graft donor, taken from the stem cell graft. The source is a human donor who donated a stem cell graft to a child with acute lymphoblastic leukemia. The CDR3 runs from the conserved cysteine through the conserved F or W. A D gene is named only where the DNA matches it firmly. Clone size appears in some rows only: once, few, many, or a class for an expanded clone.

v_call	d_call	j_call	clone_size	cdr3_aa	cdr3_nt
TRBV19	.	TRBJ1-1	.	CASRRDIMNTEAFF	TGTGCCAGTAGGAGGGACATCATGAACACTGAAGCTTTCTTT
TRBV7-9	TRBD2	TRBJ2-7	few	CASSPPTSGSVRYEQYF	TGTGCCAGCAGCCCCCCGACTAGCGGGAGTGTTAGGTACGAGCAGTACTTC
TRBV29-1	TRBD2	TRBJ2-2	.	CSVEGGTDTGELFF	TGCAGCGTTGAGGGGGGGACCGACACCGGGGAGCTGTTTTTT
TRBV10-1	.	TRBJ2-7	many	CASSDGAEQYF	TGCGCCAGCAGTGATGGGGCCGAGCAGTACTTC
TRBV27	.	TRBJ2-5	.	CASSLLASKETQYF	TGTGCCAGCAGTTTACTGGCTTCTAAAGAGACCCAGTACTTC
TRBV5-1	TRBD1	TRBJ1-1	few	CASSLAAGGYTEAFF	TGCGCCAGCAGCTTGGCCGCAGGGGGTTACACTGAAGCTTTCTTT
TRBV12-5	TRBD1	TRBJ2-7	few	CASGLVGQPYEQYF	TGTGCTAGTGGTTTGGTGGGACAGCCCTACGAGCAGTACTTC
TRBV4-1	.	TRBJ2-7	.	CASSQDKGYEQYF	TGCGCCAGCAGCCAAGATAAGGGCTACGAGCAGTACTTC
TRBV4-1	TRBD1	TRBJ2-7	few	CASSQGPTGVGEQYF	TGCGCCAGCAGCCAGGGACCGACAGGGGTCGGCGAGCAGTACTTC
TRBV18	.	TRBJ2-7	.	CASSPQGIKNEQYF	TGTGCCAGCTCACCACAGGGGATAAAGAACGAGCAGTACTTC
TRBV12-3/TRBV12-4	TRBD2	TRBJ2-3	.	CASIGSGLAGVSDTQYF	TGTGCCAGCATCGGCTCGGGACTAGCGGGAGTGTCAGATACGCAGTATTTT
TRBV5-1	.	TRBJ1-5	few	CASPSSSNQPQHF	TGCGCCAGCCCAAGTAGTAGCAATCAGCCCCAGCATTTT
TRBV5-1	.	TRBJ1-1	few	CASSSGTTAFF	TGCGCCAGCAGCTCCGGGACAACGGCTTTCTTT
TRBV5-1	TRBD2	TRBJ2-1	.	CASSLTSLGRAGAYNEQFF	TGCGCCAGCAGCTTGACCTCCCTAGGTAGAGCGGGAGCCTACAATGAGCAGTTCTTC
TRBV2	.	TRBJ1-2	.	CASRGSTANYGYTF	TGTGCCAGCAGGGGCTCGACGGCTAACTATGGCTACACCTTC
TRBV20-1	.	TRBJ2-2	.	CSWRKTGVNTGELFF	TGCAGTTGGCGCAAAACTGGGGTGAACACCGGGGAGCTGTTTTTT
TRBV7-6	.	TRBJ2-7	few	CASSPRAGTYEQYF	TGTGCCAGCAGCCCCAGGGCTGGAACCTACGAGCAGTACTTC
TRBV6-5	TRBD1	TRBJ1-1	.	CASSYLTGDAEAFF	TGTGCCAGCAGTTACCTGACAGGGGACGCTGAAGCTTTCTTT
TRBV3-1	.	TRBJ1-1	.	CASSQGSSNTEAFF	TGTGCCAGCAGCCAAGGGTCATCGAACACTGAAGCTTTCTTT
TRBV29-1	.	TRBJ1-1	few	CSAFTGHPEAFF	TGCAGCGCTTTCACAGGGCACCCTGAAGCTTTCTTT
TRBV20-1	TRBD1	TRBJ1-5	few	CSARFPGQGAQPQHF	TGCAGTGCTAGATTTCCGGGACAGGGAGCCCAGCCCCAGCATTTT
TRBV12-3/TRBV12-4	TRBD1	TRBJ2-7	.	CASSSGQGAFSYEQYF	TGTGCCAGCAGTTCAGGACAGGGGGCCTTCTCCTACGAGCAGTACTTC
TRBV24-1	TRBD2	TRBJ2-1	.	CATSDWGLAGYNEQFF	TGTGCCACCAGTGATTGGGGACTAGCGGGGTACAATGAGCAGTTCTTC
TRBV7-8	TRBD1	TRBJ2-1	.	CASSAQGTKAYNEQFF	TGTGCCAGCAGCGCACAGGGGACCAAAGCCTACAATGAGCAGTTCTTC
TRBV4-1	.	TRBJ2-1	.	CASSQLLRENEQFF	TGCGCCAGCAGCCAGCTGCTCCGGGAGAATGAGCAGTTCTTC
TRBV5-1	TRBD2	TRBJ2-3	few	CASSDGLAAPQYF	TGCGCCAGCAGCGACGGACTAGCGGCTCCGCAGTATTTT
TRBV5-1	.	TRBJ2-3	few	CASTLGDVTDTQYF	TGCGCCAGCACCCTGGGGGACGTCACAGATACGCAGTATTTT
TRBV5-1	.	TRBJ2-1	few	CASSPNWAGRYNEQFF	TGCGCCAGCAGCCCCAACTGGGCGGGAAGATACAATGAGCAGTTCTTC
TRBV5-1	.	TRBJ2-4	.	CASSAGEANIQYF	TGCGCCAGCAGCGCGGGTGAAGCAAACATTCAGTACTTC
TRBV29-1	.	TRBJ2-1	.	CSVFQGIGYNEQFF	TGCAGCGTGTTTCAGGGGATCGGCTACAATGAGCAGTTCTTC
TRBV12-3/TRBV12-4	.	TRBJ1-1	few	CASSLREAGQNTEAFF	TGTGCCAGCAGTTTAAGGGAGGCCGGACAGAACACTGAAGCTTTCTTT
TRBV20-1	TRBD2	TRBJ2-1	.	CSAREGYMREKTEQFF	TGCAGTGCTAGAGAAGGCTATATGCGGGAGAAAACTGAGCAGTTCTTC
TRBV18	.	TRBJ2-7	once	CASSPRDPNEQYF	TGTGCCAGCTCACCAAGGGATCCGAACGAGCAGTACTTC
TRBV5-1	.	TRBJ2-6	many	CASSLGPTGANVLTF	TGCGCCAGCAGCTTGGGACCAACTGGGGCCAACGTCCTGACTTTC
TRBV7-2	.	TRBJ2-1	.	CASSLTGQFF	TGTGCCAGCAGCCTAACGGGGCAGTTCTTC
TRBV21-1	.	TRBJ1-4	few	CASSKAGATNEKLFF	TGTGCCAGCAGCAAAGCGGGGGCAACTAATGAAAAACTGTTTTTT
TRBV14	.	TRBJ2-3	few	CASSQDNLRTDTQYF	TGTGCCAGCAGCCAAGATAACTTACGCACAGATACGCAGTATTTT
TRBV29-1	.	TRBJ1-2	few	CSVDWAASYGYTF	TGCAGCGTTGATTGGGCAGCCTCCTATGGCTACACCTTC
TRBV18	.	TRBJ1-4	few	CASSYQKDEKLFF	TGTGCCAGCTCATACCAGAAAGATGAAAAACTGTTTTTT
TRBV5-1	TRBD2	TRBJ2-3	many	CASSLALAGGDTDTQYF	TGCGCCAGCAGCTTGGCCTTAGCGGGAGGAGACACAGATACGCAGTATTTT
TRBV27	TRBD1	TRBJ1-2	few	CASLGQGGFGYTF	TGTGCCAGCCTTGGACAGGGAGGGTTTGGCTACACCTTC
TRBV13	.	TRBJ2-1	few	CASSLLDKSDEQFF	TGTGCCAGCAGCTTACTAGATAAAAGTGATGAGCAGTTCTTC
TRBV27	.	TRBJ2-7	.	CASSTLQGYTSYEQYF	TGTGCCAGCAGTACGTTACAGGGATACACTTCCTACGAGCAGTACTTC
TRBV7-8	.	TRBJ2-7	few	CASSTTPRTDHHEQYF	TGTGCCAGCAGCACCACACCGCGGACGGATCACCACGAGCAGTACTTC
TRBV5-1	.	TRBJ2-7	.	CASSLGGLLYEQYF	TGCGCCAGCAGCTTGGGGGGACTTCTCTACGAGCAGTACTTC
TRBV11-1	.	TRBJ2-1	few	CASSHGTVNNEQFF	TGTGCCAGCAGCCACGGGACGGTGAACAATGAGCAGTTCTTC
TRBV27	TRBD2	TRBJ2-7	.	CASTFAGGPPYEQYF	TGTGCCAGCACTTTCGCGGGAGGGCCTCCCTACGAGCAGTACTTC
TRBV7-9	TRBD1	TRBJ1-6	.	CASSLTGPSPLHF	TGTGCCAGCAGCTTGACAGGGCCGTCACCCCTCCACTTT
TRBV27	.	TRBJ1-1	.	CASSSPAGPTAFF	TGTGCCAGCAGTTCGCCGGCGGGACCTACGGCTTTCTTT
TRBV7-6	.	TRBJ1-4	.	CASSFGGGSNEKLFF	TGTGCCAGCAGCTTCGGCGGGGGGTCTAATGAAAAACTGTTTTTT
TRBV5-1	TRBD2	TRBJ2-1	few	CASSSGGVVQFF	TGCGCCAGCAGCTCGGGGGGGGTAGTGCAGTTCTTC